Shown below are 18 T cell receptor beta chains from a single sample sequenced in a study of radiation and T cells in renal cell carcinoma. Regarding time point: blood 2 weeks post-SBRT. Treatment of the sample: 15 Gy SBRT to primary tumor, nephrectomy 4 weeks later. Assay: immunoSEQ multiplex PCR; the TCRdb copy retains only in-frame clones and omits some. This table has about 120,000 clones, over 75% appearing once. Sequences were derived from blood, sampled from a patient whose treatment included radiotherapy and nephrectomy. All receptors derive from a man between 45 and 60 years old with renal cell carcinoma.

The CDR3 region has the DNA TGTGCCAGCAGGGCGGGAGGTAGGAACACTGAAGCTTTCTTT. Translation: CASRAGGRNTEAFF. This rearrangement joins TRBV6-5 to TRBJ1-1; no clear D. The CDR3 consists of 14 residues. Germline loops: CDR1 MNHEY, CDR2 SVGAGI. V lost 6 bases to trimming and J lost 1 base, with 12 bases between them.

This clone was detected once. The CDR3 region is CASSSGHYTDTQYF. CDR3 DNA sequence: TGTGCCAGCAGTTCGGGACATTACACAGATACGCAGTATTTT. J is TRBJ2-3 and V is TRBV6-5; maybe TRBD1 (6 bases). The CDR3 length is 14 residues. V was trimmed by 4 bases and J by 2 bases, leaving 10 bases between them. CDR1 is MNHEY and CDR2 is SVGAGI in the germline V gene.

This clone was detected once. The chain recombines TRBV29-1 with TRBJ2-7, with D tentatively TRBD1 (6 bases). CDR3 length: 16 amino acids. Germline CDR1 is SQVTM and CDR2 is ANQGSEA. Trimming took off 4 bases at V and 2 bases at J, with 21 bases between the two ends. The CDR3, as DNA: TGCAGCGTTGTAGGGGACACCACGACCTTTCCCTACGAGCAGTACTTC. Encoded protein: CSVVGDTTTFPYEQYF.

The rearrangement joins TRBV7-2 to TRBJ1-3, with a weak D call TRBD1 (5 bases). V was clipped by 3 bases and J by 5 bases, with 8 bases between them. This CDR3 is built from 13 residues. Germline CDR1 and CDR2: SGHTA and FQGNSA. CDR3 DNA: TGTGCCAGCAGCTTGGGACCTCGAAACACCATATATTTT. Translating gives CASSLGPRNTIYF.

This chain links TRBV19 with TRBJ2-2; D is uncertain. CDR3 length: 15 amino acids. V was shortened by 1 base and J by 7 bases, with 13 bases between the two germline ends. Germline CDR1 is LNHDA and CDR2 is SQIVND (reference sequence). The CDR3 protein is CASSIGALGIGELFF. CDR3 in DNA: TGTGCCAGTAGTATAGGGGCACTGGGGATCGGGGAGCTGTTTTTT.

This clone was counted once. The CDR3 DNA reads as TGTGCCAGCAGTGTTGAGCAGGGGGCTTCTTACGAGCAGTACTTC. Residues: CASSVEQGASYEQYF. V gene TRBV6-1 combines with J gene TRBJ2-7; the match to TRBD1 covers 8 bases. Unmatched junction bases numbered 9, after V lost 4 bases and J lost 4 bases. CDR3 length: 15 residues. Per germline, CDR1 MNHNS and CDR2 SASEGT.

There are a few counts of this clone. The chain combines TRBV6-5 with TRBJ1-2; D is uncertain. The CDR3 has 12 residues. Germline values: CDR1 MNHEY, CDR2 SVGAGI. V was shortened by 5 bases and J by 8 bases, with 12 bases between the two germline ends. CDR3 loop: CASSEAVRGYTF. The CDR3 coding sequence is TGTGCCAGCAGTGAAGCGGTAAGGGGCTACACCTTC.

CDR3 loop: CASTHAGSGANVLTF. The CDR3 DNA is TGTGCCAGCACCCATGCAGGGTCTGGGGCCAACGTCCTGACTTTC. This chain connects TRBV7-6 to TRBJ2-6; D might be TRBD1 (5 bases). Germline V gene data show CDR1 as SGHVS and CDR2 as FNYEAQ. V was pared by 7 bases and J by 1 base, with 11 bases between. This CDR3 has 15 residues.

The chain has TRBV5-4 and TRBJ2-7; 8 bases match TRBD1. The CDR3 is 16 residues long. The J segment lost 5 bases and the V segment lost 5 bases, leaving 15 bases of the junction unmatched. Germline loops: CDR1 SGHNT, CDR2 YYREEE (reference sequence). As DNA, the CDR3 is TGTGCCAGCAGGCAAGGGTCTAGGACAGGGTCCCACGAGCAGTACTTC. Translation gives CASRQGSRTGSHEQYF.

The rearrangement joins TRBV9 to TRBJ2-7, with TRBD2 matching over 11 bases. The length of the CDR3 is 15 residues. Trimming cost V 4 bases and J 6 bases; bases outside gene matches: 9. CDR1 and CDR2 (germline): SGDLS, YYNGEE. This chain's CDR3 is CASSQSSSGRLEQYF. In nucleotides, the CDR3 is TGTGCCAGCAGCCAATCCTCTAGCGGGAGGCTCGAGCAGTACTTC.

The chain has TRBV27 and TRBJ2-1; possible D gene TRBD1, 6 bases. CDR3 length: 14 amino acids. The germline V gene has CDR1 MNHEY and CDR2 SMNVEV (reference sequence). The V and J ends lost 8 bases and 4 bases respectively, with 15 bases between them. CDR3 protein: CASGLGTTYNEQFF. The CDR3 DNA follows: TGTGCCAGCGGGTTGGGGACAACATACAATGAGCAGTTCTTC.

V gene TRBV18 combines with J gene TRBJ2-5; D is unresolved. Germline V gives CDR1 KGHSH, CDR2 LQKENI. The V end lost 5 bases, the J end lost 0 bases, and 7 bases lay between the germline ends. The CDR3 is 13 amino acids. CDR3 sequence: CASSSRDQETQYF. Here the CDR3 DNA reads TGTGCCAGCTCATCCCGGGACCAAGAGACCCAGTACTTC. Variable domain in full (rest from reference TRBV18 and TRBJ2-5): NAGVMQNPRHLVRRRGQEARLRCSPMKGHSHVYWYRQLPEEGLKFMVYLQKENIIDESGMPKERFSAEFPKEGPSILRIQQVVRGDSAAYFCASSSRDQETQYFGPGTRLLVL.

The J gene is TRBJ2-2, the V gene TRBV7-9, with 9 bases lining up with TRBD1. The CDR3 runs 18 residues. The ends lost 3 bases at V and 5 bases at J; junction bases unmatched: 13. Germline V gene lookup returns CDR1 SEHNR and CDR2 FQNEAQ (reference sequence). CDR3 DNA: TGTGCCAGCAGCTTGGGCGAGGACAGGGGAAAGGGTACCGGGGAGCTGTTTTTT. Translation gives CASSLGEDRGKGTGELFF.

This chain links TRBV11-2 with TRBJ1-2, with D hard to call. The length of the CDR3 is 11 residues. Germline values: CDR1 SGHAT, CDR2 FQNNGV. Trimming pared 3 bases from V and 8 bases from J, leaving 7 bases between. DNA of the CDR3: TGTGCCAGCAGCTTTCCGGGGGGCTACACCTTC. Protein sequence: CASSFPGGYTF.

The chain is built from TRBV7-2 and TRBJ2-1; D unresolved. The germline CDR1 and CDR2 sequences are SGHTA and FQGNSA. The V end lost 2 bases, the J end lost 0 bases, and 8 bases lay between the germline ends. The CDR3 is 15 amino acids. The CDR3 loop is CASSLTASSYNEQFF. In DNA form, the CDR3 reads TGTGCCAGCAGCTTAACAGCGAGCTCCTACAATGAGCAGTTCTTC.

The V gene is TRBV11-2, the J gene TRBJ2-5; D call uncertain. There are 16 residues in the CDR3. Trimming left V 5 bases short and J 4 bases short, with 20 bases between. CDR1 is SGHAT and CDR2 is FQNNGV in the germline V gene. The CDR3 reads CASSQTAQFGLETQYF. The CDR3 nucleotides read TGTGCCAGCAGCCAAACAGCCCAATTTGGTTTAGAGACCCAGTACTTC.

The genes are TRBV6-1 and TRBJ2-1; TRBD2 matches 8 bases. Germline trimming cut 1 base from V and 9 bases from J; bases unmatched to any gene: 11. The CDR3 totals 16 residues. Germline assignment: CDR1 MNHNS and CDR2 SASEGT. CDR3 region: CASSEVGAGAGSEQFF. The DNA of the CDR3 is TGTGCCAGCAGTGAAGTGGGAGCGGGAGCCGGGAGTGAGCAGTTCTTC.

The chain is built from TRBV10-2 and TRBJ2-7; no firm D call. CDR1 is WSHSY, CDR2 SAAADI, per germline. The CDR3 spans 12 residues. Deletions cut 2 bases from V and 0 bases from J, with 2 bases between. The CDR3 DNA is TGCGCCAGCAGTGAGCGCTCCTACGAGCAGTACTTC. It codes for CASSERSYEQYF.